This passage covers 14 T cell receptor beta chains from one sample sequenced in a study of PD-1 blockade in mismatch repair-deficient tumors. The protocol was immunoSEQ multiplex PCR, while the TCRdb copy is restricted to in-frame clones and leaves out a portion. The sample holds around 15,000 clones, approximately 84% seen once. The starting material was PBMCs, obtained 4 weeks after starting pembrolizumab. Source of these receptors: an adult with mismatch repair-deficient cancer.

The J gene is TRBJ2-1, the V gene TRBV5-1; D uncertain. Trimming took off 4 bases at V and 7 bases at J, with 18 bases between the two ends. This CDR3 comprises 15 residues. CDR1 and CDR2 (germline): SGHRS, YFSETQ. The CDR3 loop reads CASSTPLSHLNEQFF. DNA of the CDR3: TGCGCCAGCAGCACTCCTCTGTCCCACCTAAATGAGCAGTTCTTC.

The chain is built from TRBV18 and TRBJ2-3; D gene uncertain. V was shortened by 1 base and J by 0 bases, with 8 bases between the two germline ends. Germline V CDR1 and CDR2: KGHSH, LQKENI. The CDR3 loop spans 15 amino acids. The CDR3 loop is CASSPLDSSTDTQYF. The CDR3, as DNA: TGTGCCAGCTCACCACTAGACTCTAGCACAGATACGCAGTATTTT.

CDR3 nucleotides: TGTGCCAGCAAGTTCCCCGGGGAGAATGAGCAGTTCTTC. Its translation is CASKFPGENEQFF. This chain links TRBV2 with TRBJ2-1, with D possibly TRBD2 on 5 matching bases. Germline V gene sequence: CDR1 SNHLY, CDR2 FYNNEI. Trimming cost V 7 bases and J 7 bases, with 14 bases left between them. The CDR3 contains 13 residues.

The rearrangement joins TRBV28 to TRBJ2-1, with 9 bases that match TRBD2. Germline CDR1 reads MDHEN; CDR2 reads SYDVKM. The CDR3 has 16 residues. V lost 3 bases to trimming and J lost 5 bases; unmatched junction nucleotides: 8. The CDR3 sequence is CASSFWRLAGNNEQFF. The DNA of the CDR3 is TGTGCCAGCAGTTTTTGGCGGCTAGCGGGGAACAATGAGCAGTTCTTC.

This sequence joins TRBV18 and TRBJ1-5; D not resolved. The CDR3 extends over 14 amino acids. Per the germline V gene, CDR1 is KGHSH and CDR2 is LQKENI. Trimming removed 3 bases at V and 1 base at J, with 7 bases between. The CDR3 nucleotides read TGTGCCAGCTCACCGGCGGTGAGCAATCAGCCCCAGCATTTT. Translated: CASSPAVSNQPQHF.

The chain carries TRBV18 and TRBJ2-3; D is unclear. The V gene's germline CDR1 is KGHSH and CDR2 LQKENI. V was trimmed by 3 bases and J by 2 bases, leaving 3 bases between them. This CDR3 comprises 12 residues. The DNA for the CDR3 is TGTGCCAGCTCACCGTACACAGATACGCAGTATTTT. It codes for CASSPYTDTQYF.

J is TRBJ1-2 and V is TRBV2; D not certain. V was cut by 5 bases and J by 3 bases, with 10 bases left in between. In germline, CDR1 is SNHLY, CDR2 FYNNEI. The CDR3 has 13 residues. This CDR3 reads CASSPLGDYGYTF. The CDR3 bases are TGTGCCAGCAGTCCCTTAGGAGACTATGGCTACACCTTC.

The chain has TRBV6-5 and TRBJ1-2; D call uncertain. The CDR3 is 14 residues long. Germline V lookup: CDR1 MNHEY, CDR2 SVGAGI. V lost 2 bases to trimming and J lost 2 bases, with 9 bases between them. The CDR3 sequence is CASSYAPRNYGYTF. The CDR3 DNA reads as TGTGCCAGCAGTTACGCGCCACGGAACTATGGCTACACCTTC.

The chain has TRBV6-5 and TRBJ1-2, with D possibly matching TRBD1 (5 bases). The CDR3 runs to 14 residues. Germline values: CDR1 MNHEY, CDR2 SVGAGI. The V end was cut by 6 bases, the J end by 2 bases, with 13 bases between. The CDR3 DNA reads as TGTGCCAGCAGGTTCCGGGGGGGAAACTATGGCTACACCTTC. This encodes CASRFRGGNYGYTF.

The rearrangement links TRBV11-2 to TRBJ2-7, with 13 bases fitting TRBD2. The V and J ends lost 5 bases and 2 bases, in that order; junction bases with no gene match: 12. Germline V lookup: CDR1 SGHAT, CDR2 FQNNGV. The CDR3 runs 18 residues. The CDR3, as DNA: TGTGCCAGCAGCCTTGGACTAGCGGGAGTAGCCATAACCTACGAGCAGTACTTC. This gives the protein CASSLGLAGVAITYEQYF.

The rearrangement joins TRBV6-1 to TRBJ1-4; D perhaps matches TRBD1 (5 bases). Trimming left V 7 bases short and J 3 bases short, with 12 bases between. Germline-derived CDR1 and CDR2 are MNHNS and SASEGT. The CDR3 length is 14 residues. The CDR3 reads CASTHGGANEKLFF. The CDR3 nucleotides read TGTGCCAGCACTCACGGGGGGGCTAATGAAAAACTGTTTTTT.

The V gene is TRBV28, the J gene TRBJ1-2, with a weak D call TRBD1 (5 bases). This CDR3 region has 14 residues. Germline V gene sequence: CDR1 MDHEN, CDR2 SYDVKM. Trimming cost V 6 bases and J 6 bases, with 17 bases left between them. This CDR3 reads CASSKPRGGDGYTF. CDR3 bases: TGTGCCAGCAGCAAGCCAAGGGGAGGTGATGGCTACACCTTC.

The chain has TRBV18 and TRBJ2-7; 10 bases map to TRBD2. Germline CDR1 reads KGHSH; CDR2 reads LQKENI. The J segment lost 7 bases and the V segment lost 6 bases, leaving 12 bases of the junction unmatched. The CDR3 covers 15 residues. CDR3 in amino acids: CASSREAGGPKEQYF. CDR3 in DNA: TGTGCCAGCTCCCGTGAAGCGGGAGGGCCGAAGGAGCAGTACTTC.

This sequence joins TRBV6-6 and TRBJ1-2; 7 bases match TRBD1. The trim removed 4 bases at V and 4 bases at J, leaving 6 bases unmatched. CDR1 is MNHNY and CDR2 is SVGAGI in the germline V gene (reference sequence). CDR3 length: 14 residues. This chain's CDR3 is CASSSGQAPYGYTF. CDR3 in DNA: TGTGCCAGCAGTTCAGGACAGGCTCCCTATGGCTACACCTTC.